This T cell receptor (beta chain) was sequenced during a study of Graves' ophthalmopathy and Graves' hyperthyroidism. Stable hyperthyroidism referred to disease that showed no ophthalmopathy within 18 months of follow-up. Hyperthyroidism patients were newly diagnosed, under 2 months' duration, aged 18 to 65. Investigators amplified TCR beta CDR3 regions from RNA transcripts. HTBI primers served in a first-round RT-PCR, which a second-round multiplex PCR followed. TCRdb itself ran the multiplex PCR reads through MiXCR, one entry per CDR3 protein. The profile shows about 370,000 distinct CDR3 sequences, about 17% of them singletons. V was shortened by 3 bases and J by 8 bases, with 7 bases between the two germline ends. The germline V gene has CDR1 MDHEN and CDR2 SYDVKM. The CDR3 loop spans 11 amino acids.

Sequenced sample: peripheral blood. This rearrangement joins TRBV28 to TRBJ1-2; D unclear. The sequence was collected from an adult woman with stable Graves' hyperthyroidism. The CDR3 protein is CASSLERGYTF. The CDR3 bases are TGTGCCAGCAGTTTGGAAAGAGGCTACACCTTC.